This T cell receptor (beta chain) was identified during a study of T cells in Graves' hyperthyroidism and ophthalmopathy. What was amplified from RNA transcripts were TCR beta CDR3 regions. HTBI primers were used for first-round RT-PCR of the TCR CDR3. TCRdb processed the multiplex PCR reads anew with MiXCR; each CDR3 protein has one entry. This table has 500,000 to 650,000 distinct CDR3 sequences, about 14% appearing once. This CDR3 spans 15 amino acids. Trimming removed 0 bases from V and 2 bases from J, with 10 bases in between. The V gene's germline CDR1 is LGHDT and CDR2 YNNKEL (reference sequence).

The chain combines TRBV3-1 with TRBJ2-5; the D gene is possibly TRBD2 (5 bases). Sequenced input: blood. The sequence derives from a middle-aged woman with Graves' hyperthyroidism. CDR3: CASSQDFGKQETQYF. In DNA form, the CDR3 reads TGTGCCAGCAGCCAAGATTTCGGGAAACAAGAGACCCAGTACTTC.